A selection of T cell receptor beta chains follows, all from one sample in a study of cytomegalovirus exposure and HLA in healthy donors. TCRdb's table, derived via immunoSEQ multiplex PCR, lists solely in-frame clones and lacks some. The sample shows roughly 73,000 clones, 85% to 95% of them seen only once. The specimen was PBMCs. These receptors were collected from a man in his late teens or twenties in good health and CMV-seropositive. CDR3s include the opening cysteine and the closing phenylalanine or tryptophan. A D gene is named only where the DNA matches it firmly. Clone size is shown for a subset of rows, as once, few, many or a class of expanded clone.

TRBD2	TRBJ2-7	TRBV6-5	.	CASRTSGYEQYF	TGTGCCAGCAGAACTAGCGGCTACGAGCAGTACTTC
.	TRBJ1-5	TRBV2	.	CASRSDGRAGPQHF	TGTGCCAGCAGGTCGGACGGGAGGGCTGGACCCCAGCATTTT
TRBD1	TRBJ1-1	TRBV5-1	.	CASSLGGQGSLFAAFF	TGCGCCAGCAGCCTCGGGGGACAGGGGAGTTTATTTGCCGCTTTCTTT
TRBD2	TRBJ2-7	TRBV6-1	.	CATDLAGAGEQYF	TGTGCCACCGACCTAGCGGGAGCGGGGGAGCAGTACTTC
.	TRBJ2-3	TRBV5-1	.	CASSLGGRGDTQYF	TGCGCCAGCAGCTTGGGAGGGCGTGGAGATACGCAGTATTTT
.	TRBJ1-5	TRBV21-1	.	CASSKNVNRESLRSNQPQHF	TGTGCCAGCAGCAAAAACGTAAACAGGGAGTCTTTAAGGAGCAATCAGCCCCAGCATTTT
TRBD2	TRBJ2-1	TRBV12-5	.	CASGGLAGGEQFF	TGTGCTAGTGGAGGACTAGCGGGAGGTGAGCAGTTCTTC
TRBD2	TRBJ2-3	TRBV9	.	CASSVLAGSTDTQYF	TGTGCCAGCAGCGTACTAGCGGGAAGCACAGATACGCAGTATTTT
.	TRBJ1-2	TRBV5-1	.	CASSLTAGYGYTF	TGCGCCAGCAGCTTGACGGCGGGGTATGGCTACACCTTC
TRBD2	TRBJ2-5	TRBV27	.	CASSPAGLAVETQYF	TGTGCCAGCAGTCCCGCTGGACTAGCGGTTGAGACCCAGTACTTC
.	TRBJ2-1	TRBV9	.	CASSPGSLNEQFF	TGTGCCAGCAGCCCCGGGTCTCTCAATGAGCAGTTCTTC
TRBD1	TRBJ2-5	TRBV7-7	.	CASSLVEYLTGLTQYF	TGTGCTAGCAGCTTAGTGGAATACTTGACAGGGTTGACCCAGTACTTC
TRBD1	TRBJ1-2	TRBV14	.	CASSQVARDRGHGYTF	TGTGCCAGCAGCCAAGTCGCCCGCGACAGGGGTCATGGCTACACCTTC
TRBD2	TRBJ2-1	TRBV9	.	CASSVGTSGSPYNEQFF	TGTGCCAGCAGCGTTGGGACTAGCGGGAGCCCCTACAATGAGCAGTTCTTC
.	TRBJ1-1	TRBV10-3	.	CAISGGETMNTEAFF	TGTGCCATCAGTGGAGGAGAAACCATGAACACTGAAGCTTTCTTT
TRBD2	TRBJ2-3	TRBV5-1	few	CASSMGLAGPTDTQYF	TGCGCCAGCAGCATGGGACTAGCGGGGCCCACAGATACGCAGTATTTT
.	TRBJ1-1	TRBV10-3	.	CAISEQGRDTEAFF	TGTGCCATCAGTGAACAGGGACGGGACACTGAAGCTTTCTTT
.	TRBJ2-5	TRBV19	.	CASSIEGDYGETQYF	TGTGCCAGTAGTATCGAGGGGGACTATGGGGAGACCCAGTACTTC
.	TRBJ1-4	TRBV11-3	.	CASSLDTGSMGEKLFF	TGTGCCAGCAGCTTAGATACAGGGTCAATGGGTGAAAAACTGTTTTTT
.	TRBJ2-7	TRBV6-5	.	CATSATNYEQYF	TGTGCCACGTCCGCTACCAACTACGAGCAGTACTTC
.	TRBJ2-7	TRBV5-1	.	CASSDTSSYEQYF	TGCGCCAGCAGTGACACTTCCTCCTACGAGCAGTACTTC
.	TRBJ2-7	TRBV21-1	.	CASSKVGTGLTYEQYF	TGTGCCAGCAGCAAAGTGGGGACAGGACTTACCTACGAGCAGTACTTC
TRBD1	TRBJ1-3	TRBV5-4	.	CASSLDRGGNTIYF	TGTGCCAGCAGCCTGGACAGGGGTGGAAACACCATATATTTT
TRBD1	TRBJ2-3	TRBV5-6	.	CASRAGQGLRDTQYF	TGTGCCAGCAGGGCCGGACAGGGGCTTCGTGATACGCAGTATTTT
.	TRBJ1-3	TRBV4-1	.	CASSHPPSGNTIYF	TGCGCCAGCAGCCATCCCCCGTCTGGAAACACCATATATTTT
.	TRBJ2-2	TRBV6-5	.	CASRKEPSNTGELFF	TGTGCCAGCAGAAAGGAGCCCTCGAACACCGGGGAGCTGTTTTTT
.	TRBJ1-1	TRBV6-6	.	CASHPDKNTEAFF	TGTGCCAGCCACCCCGACAAGAACACTGAAGCTTTCTTT
TRBD2	TRBJ2-3	TRBV9	.	CASSVTSGRASGADTQYF	TGTGCCAGCAGCGTAACTAGCGGGAGGGCTTCTGGGGCAGATACGCAGTATTTT
.	TRBJ2-4	TRBV10-1	.	CASSEEGRGTKNIQYF	TGCGCCAGCAGTGAGGAGGGCCGCGGAACCAAAAACATTCAGTACTTC
TRBD2	TRBJ2-1	TRBV19	.	CASSVPGLARYNEQFF	TGTGCCAGTAGTGTGCCGGGACTAGCCAGGTACAATGAGCAGTTCTTC
.	TRBJ1-5	TRBV7-9	.	CASSLEGSSPQHF	TGTGCCAGCAGCTTAGAAGGGAGTTCGCCCCAGCATTTT
TRBD1	TRBJ2-1	TRBV19	.	CASSIDPPGGGSNEQFF	TGTGCCAGTAGTATAGATCCCCCAGGGGGCGGTAGCAATGAGCAGTTCTTC
.	TRBJ2-7	TRBV5-6	.	CASSLRDYEQYF	TGTGCCAGCAGCCTCCGGGACTACGAGCAGTACTTC
.	TRBJ2-5	TRBV19	.	CASTDLGTPEETQYF	TGTGCCAGTACCGATTTAGGGACACCAGAAGAGACCCAGTACTTC
TRBD1	TRBJ1-5	TRBV7-6	.	CASSSGQGLGQPQHF	TGTGCCAGCAGCTCGGGACAGGGATTGGGGCAGCCCCAGCATTTT
.	TRBJ2-3	TRBV20-1	.	CSGLARDTQYF	TGCAGTGGGCTAGCTAGAGATACGCAGTATTTT
.	TRBJ1-1	TRBV19	.	CASSPLGVEAFF	TGTGCCAGTAGTCCATTGGGAGTTGAAGCTTTCTTT
TRBD1	TRBJ2-3	TRBV15	.	CATSRGGTGSTDTQYF	TGTGCCACCAGCAGAGGGGGGACAGGTTCCACAGATACGCAGTATTTT
TRBD1	TRBJ1-2	TRBV9	.	CASSSPGQGRFNYGYTF	TGTGCCAGCAGCTCACCGGGACAGGGGAGATTTAACTATGGCTACACCTTC
.	TRBJ2-3	TRBV4-2	.	CASSQGAGSADTQYF	TGTGCCAGCAGCCAAGGGGCCGGGAGTGCAGATACGCAGTATTTT
TRBD1	TRBJ2-7	TRBV28	.	CASSPISTGNEQYF	TGTGCCAGCAGTCCGATTTCGACAGGGAACGAGCAGTACTTC
TRBD1	TRBJ2-1	TRBV5-6	.	CASSLVDRGYDEQFF	TGTGCCAGCAGCTTGGTAGACAGGGGGTACGATGAGCAGTTCTTC
.	TRBJ2-1	TRBV9	.	CASSTPRAVDYNEQFF	TGTGCCAGCAGCACCCCTCGTGCGGTTGACTACAATGAGCAGTTCTTC
.	TRBJ2-2	TRBV9	.	CASSPHEGANTGELFF	TGTGCCAGCAGCCCCCATGAAGGGGCGAACACCGGGGAGCTGTTTTTT
.	TRBJ2-7	TRBV7-8	.	CASSLSGSSYEQYF	TGTGCCAGCAGCTTATCCGGGAGTAGTTACGAGCAGTACTTC
TRBD1	TRBJ1-2	TRBV15	.	CATRQGAVGYTF	TGTGCCACCCGACAGGGGGCTGTCGGCTACACCTTC
TRBD2	TRBJ2-3	TRBV5-1	.	CASSSSGGGNTQYF	TGCGCCAGCAGCTCCAGCGGGGGGGGAAATACGCAGTATTTT
.	TRBJ2-5	TRBV4-1	.	CASSHQRVSGEETQYF	TGCGCCAGCAGCCACCAAAGGGTGTCAGGGGAAGAGACCCAGTACTTC
.	TRBJ2-1	TRBV27	.	CASSPERGSYNEQFF	TGTGCCAGCAGTCCTGAAAGGGGATCCTACAATGAGCAGTTCTTC
.	TRBJ2-5	TRBV27	.	CASIAGETQYF	TGTGCCAGCATTGCAGGGGAGACCCAGTACTTC
.	TRBJ1-2	TRBV7-3	.	CASSLTGQPLSEGYTF	TGTGCCAGCAGCTTGACCGGACAGCCCTTGTCGGAGGGCTACACCTTC
TRBD1	TRBJ1-1	TRBV6-5	.	CASRGQTEAFF	TGTGCCAGCAGGGGACAGACTGAAGCTTTCTTT
TRBD2	TRBJ2-7	TRBV9	.	CASGSGGTYEQYF	TGTGCCAGCGGTAGCGGGGGCACCTACGAGCAGTACTTC
.	TRBJ2-7	TRBV6-1	once	CASSGIGRAYEQYF	TGTGCCAGCAGTGGGATCGGCAGGGCCTACGAGCAGTACTTC
TRBD2	TRBJ2-1	TRBV11-1	.	CASSVQPSGRNRNEQFF	TGTGCCAGCAGCGTTCAGCCTAGCGGGAGGAACCGCAATGAGCAGTTCTTC
.	TRBJ2-7	TRBV5-1	.	CASSLDGGPGEQYF	TGCGCCAGCAGCTTGGACGGGGGTCCCGGCGAGCAGTACTTC
.	TRBJ2-3	TRBV10-3	.	CAISESPSTDTQYF	TGTGCCATCAGTGAGTCCCCTAGCACAGATACGCAGTATTTT
.	TRBJ2-5	TRBV5-6	.	CASSTSTETQYF	TGTGCCAGCAGTACTAGCACAGAGACCCAGTACTTC
.	TRBJ2-1	TRBV4-2	.	CASSQEFAEYNEQFF	TGTGCCAGCAGCCAAGAGTTCGCGGAGTACAATGAGCAGTTCTTC